This T cell receptor beta chain was recovered during a study of T cells in Graves' hyperthyroidism and ophthalmopathy. The V end lost 0 bases, the J end lost 11 bases, and 18 bases lay between the germline ends. The CDR3 spans 15 residues. Germline V CDR1 and CDR2: SGDLS, YYNGEE. Study results and caveats: Ophthalmopathy stood apart from stable hyperthyroidism in a 13 V-J model.

Regarding this clonotype: Its antigen is currently unknown.

RNA transcripts gave rise to amplified TCR beta CDR3 regions. The HTBI primer set drove a first-round RT-PCR of the TCR CDR3. MiXCR, run by TCRdb on the multiplex PCR reads, gives a single entry per CDR3 protein. The sample contains approximately 500,000 distinct CDR3 sequences, 46% of which appear only once. This receptor was identified in a woman under 30 with Graves' hyperthyroidism. The sequenced sample was peripheral blood or thyroid tissue (not recorded which). V usage is TRBV9 and J usage is TRBJ1-5, with D unclear. The CDR3 sequence is CASSVARQPEETQHF. The CDR3 DNA reads as TGTGCCAGCAGCGTAGCTCGGCAGCCCGAGGAGACCCAGCATTTT. The full variable domain, with the rest looked up from reference TRBV9 and TRBJ1-5, is DSGVTQTPKHLITATGQRVTLRCSPRSGDLSVYWYQQSLDQGLQFLIQYYNGEERAKGNILERFSAQQFPDLHSELNLSSLELGDSALYFCASSVARQPEETQHFGDGTRLSIL.